This is a list of T cell receptor beta chains from one sample in a study of blood T cell repertoires in COVID-19. Some clones are missing from TCRdb's copy, which holds only in-frame ones; the method was immunoSEQ multiplex PCR. The sample lists about 130,000 clones; approximately 83% were seen once. Sequenced sample: peripheral blood. The receptors stem from a woman aged 50 to 65 who had recovered from COVID-19. Both conserved end residues are part of each CDR3. D genes are given only for firm matches. Clone size appears in some rows only: once, few, many, or a class for an expanded clone.

V gene,D gene,clone size,J gene,CDR3 protein,CDR3 DNA
TRBV6-4,-,-,TRBJ2-2,CASSSDWTANTGELFF,TGTGCCAGCAGCTCTGATTGGACAGCGAACACCGGGGAGCTGTTTTTT
TRBV15,-,once,TRBJ2-5,CATSTRLPQETQYF,TGTGCCACCAGCACCCGACTACCACAAGAGACCCAGTACTTC
TRBV20-1,-,-,TRBJ1-2,CSAQGNYGYTF,TGCAGTGCTCAGGGGAACTATGGCTACACCTTC
TRBV30,TRBD1,-,TRBJ1-6,CAWSLPGQGNSPLHF,TGTGCCTGGAGTTTACCGGGACAGGGCAATTCACCCCTCCACTTT
TRBV11-3,-,-,TRBJ2-7,CASSPTGSYEQYF,TGTGCCAGCAGCCCCACAGGGTCCTACGAGCAGTACTTC
TRBV11-2,TRBD2,once,TRBJ2-3,CASSFASGGSRRVTDTQYF,TGTGCCAGCAGCTTCGCCAGCGGGGGGTCCCGACGTGTCACAGATACGCAGTATTTT
TRBV19,TRBD1,-,TRBJ2-3,CASSIRGGPDTQYF,TGTGCCAGTAGTATAAGAGGGGGCCCCGATACGCAGTATTTT
TRBV4-1,TRBD1,-,TRBJ1-3,CASSRRTGSDLGNTIYF,TGCGCCAGCAGCCGGCGGACAGGGAGTGACCTTGGAAACACCATATATTTT
TRBV28,TRBD1,-,TRBJ2-7,CASSPDRGIRYEQYF,TGTGCCAGCAGTCCCGACAGGGGGATAAGGTACGAGCAGTACTTC
TRBV29-1,-,few,TRBJ2-5,CSVGPRQKETQYF,TGCAGCGTTGGGCCCCGACAAAAAGAGACCCAGTACTTC
TRBV7-3,TRBD1,-,TRBJ2-1,CASSLMGQYNEQFF,TGTGCCAGCAGCTTAATGGGACAGTACAATGAGCAGTTCTTC
TRBV12-3/TRBV12-4,-,-,TRBJ2-1,CASSLNRDNEQFF,TGTGCCAGCAGTTTAAACAGGGATAATGAGCAGTTCTTC
TRBV5-6,-,-,TRBJ2-3,CASSPPSHLDTQYF,TGTGCCAGCAGCCCCCCATCTCACTTAGATACGCAGTATTTT
TRBV7-6,TRBD1,-,TRBJ2-3,CASSLVEGQGFTDTQYF,TGTGCCAGCAGCTTAGTAGAAGGACAGGGCTTCACAGATACGCAGTATTTT
TRBV11-2,-,-,TRBJ2-3,CASSAWRSSTDTQYF,TGTGCCAGCAGTGCCTGGAGATCTAGCACAGATACGCAGTATTTT